This T cell receptor (beta chain) is from a study of graft-versus-host responses after intestinal transplantation. Findings of the study overall: Allografts from individuals with graft-donor T cell macrochimerism displayed high graft-versus-host to host-versus-graft clonal ratios. Detected in recipient marrow were GvH clones, some of which were first observed in ileum or blood.

The germline CDR1 and CDR2 sequences are MDHEN and SYDVKM. CDR3 length: 14 residues. Trimming stripped 8 bases from V and 2 bases from J, with 10 bases between. The protocol was immunoSEQ multiplex PCR, while the TCRdb copy is restricted to in-frame clones and leaves out a portion. The sample lists about 90,000 clones; around 93% were seen once. In regard to this clone: Its antigen is undetermined.

The material sequenced was unstimulated CD4+ T cells sorted from spleen or lymph node cells, taken before transplant. The source of this sequence is a human donor who was the organ donor for an intestinal transplant. The J gene is TRBJ1-6, the V gene TRBV28; D is unclear. For the CDR3, the DNA is TGTGCCAGCCGAACCGGGACCTATAATTCACCCCTCCACTTT. Translated, it gives CASRTGTYNSPLHF.